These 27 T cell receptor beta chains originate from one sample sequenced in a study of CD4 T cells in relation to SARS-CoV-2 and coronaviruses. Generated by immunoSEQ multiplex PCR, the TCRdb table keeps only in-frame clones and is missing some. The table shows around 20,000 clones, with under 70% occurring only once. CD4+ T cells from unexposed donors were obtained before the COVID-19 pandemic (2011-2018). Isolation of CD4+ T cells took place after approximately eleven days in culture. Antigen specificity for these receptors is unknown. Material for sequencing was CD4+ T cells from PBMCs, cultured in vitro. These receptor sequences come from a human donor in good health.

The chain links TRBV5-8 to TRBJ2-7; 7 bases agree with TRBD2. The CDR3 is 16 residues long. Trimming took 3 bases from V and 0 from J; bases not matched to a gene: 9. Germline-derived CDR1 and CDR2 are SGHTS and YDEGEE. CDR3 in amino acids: CASSSRRTRASYEQYF. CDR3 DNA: TGTGCCAGCAGCTCCAGACGGACTAGAGCCTCCTACGAGCAGTACTTC.

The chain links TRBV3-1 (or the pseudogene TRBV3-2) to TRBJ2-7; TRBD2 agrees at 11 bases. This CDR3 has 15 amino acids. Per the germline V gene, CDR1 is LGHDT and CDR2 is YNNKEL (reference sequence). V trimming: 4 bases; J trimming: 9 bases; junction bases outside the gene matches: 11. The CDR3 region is CASSLYTSGRDRQYF. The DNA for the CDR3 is TGTGCCAGCAGCCTTTACACTAGCGGGAGAGATAGGCAGTACTTC.

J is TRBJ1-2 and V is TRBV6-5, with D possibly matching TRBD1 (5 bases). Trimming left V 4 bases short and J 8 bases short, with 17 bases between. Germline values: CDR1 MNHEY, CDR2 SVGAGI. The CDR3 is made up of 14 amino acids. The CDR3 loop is CASSSIQGGSGYTF. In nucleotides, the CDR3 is TGTGCCAGCAGTTCGATCCAGGGTGGTTCGGGCTACACCTTC.

The CDR3 DNA follows: TGTGCCAGCAGCTTAAATAGAGCCCTTCGGGAGACCCAGTACTTC. Encoded protein: CASSLNRALRETQYF. The rearrangement joins TRBV11-2 to TRBJ2-5; D not certain. The CDR3 loop spans 15 amino acids. V lost 2 bases to trimming and J lost 5 bases, with 15 bases between them. Germline CDR1 is SGHAT and CDR2 is FQNNGV.

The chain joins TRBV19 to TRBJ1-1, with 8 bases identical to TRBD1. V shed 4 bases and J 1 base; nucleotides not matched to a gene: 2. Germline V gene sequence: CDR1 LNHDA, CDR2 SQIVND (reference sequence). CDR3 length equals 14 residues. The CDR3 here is CASSTGQANTEAFF. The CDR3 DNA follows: TGTGCCAGTAGTACGGGACAGGCGAACACTGAAGCTTTCTTT. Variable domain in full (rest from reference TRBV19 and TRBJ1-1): DGGITQSPKYLFRKEGQNVTLSCEQNLNHDAMYWYRQDPGQGLRLIYYSQIVNDFQKGDIAEGYSVSREKKESFPLTVTSAQKNPTAFYLCASSTGQANTEAFFGQGTRLTVV.

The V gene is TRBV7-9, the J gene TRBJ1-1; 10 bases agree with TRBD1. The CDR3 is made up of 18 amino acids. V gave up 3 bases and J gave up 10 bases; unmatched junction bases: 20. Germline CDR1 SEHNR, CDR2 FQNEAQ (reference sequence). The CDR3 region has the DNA TGTGCCAGCAGCTTCCCGACCCGGGACAGGGGCGCCGTAAGGGTAGCTTTCTTT. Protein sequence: CASSFPTRDRGAVRVAFF.

The CDR3 nucleotides are TGTGCCAGTAGTATGTTCCACAGGGCGGGCAATCAGCCCCAGCATTTT. Translation gives CASSMFHRAGNQPQHF. The chain carries TRBV19 and TRBJ1-5; maybe TRBD1 (6 bases). Trimming shortened V by 3 bases and J by 2 bases, and 14 bases separated the two germline ends. The germline V gene has CDR1 LNHDA and CDR2 SQIVND (reference sequence). The CDR3 loop spans 16 amino acids.

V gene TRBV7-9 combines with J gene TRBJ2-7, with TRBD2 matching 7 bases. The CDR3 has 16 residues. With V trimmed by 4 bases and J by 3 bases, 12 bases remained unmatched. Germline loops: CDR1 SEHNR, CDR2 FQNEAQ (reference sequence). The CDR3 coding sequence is TGTGCCAGCAGCTCTCCCCTCGGTAGCGGGCTCTACGAGCAGTACTTC. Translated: CASSSPLGSGLYEQYF.

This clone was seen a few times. The CDR3 bases are TGTGCCAGTAGTCTAAGGACAGGTCGCCCTGAAGCTTTCTTT. Translating it yields CASSLRTGRPEAFF. The chain employs TRBV19 and TRBJ1-1; 7 bases map to TRBD1. Germline CDR1 reads LNHDA; CDR2 reads SQIVND (reference sequence). V dropped 5 bases and J dropped 6; count of bases not matched to a gene: 9. This CDR3 contains 14 residues.

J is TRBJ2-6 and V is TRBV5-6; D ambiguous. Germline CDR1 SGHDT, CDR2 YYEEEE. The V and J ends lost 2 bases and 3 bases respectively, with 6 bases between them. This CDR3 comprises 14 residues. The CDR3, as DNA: TGTGCCAGCAGCTTTATTAGTGGGGCCAACGTCCTGACTTTC. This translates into CASSFISGANVLTF.

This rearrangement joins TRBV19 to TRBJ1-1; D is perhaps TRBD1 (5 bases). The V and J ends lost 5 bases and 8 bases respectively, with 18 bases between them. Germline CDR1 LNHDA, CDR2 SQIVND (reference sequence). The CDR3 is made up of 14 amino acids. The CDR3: CASSGTVTANEAFF. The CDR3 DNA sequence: TGTGCCAGTAGTGGGACGGTGACTGCGAACGAAGCTTTCTTT. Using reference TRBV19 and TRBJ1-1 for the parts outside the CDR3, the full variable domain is DGGITQSPKYLFRKEGQNVTLSCEQNLNHDAMYWYRQDPGQGLRLIYYSQIVNDFQKGDIAEGYSVSREKKESFPLTVTSAQKNPTAFYLCASSGTVTANEAFFGQGTRLTVV.

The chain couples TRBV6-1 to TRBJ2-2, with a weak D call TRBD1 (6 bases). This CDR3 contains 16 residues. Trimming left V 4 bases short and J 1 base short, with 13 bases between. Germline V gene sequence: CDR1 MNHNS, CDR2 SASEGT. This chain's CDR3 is CASSAGQLQNTGELFF. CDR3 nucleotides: TGTGCCAGCAGTGCGGGACAACTTCAGAACACCGGGGAGCTGTTTTTT.

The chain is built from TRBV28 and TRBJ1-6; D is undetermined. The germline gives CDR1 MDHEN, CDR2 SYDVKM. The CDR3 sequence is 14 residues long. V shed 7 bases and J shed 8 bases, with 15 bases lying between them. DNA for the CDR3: TGTGCCAGCACCCCGGGCTGGTGGGATTCACCCCTCCACTTT. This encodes CASTPGWWDSPLHF.

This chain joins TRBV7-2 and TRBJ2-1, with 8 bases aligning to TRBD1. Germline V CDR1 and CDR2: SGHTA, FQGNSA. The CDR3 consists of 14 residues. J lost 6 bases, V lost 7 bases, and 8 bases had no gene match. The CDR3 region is CASTPQDRVNEQFF. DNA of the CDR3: TGTGCCAGCACCCCCCAGGACAGGGTCAATGAGCAGTTCTTC. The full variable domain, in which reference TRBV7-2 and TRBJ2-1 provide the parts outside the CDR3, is GAGVSQSPSNKVTEKGKDVELRCDPISGHTALYWYRQSLGQGLEFLIYFQGNSAPDKSGLPSDRFSAERTGGSVSTLTIQRTQQEDSAVYLCASTPQDRVNEQFFGPGTRLTVL.

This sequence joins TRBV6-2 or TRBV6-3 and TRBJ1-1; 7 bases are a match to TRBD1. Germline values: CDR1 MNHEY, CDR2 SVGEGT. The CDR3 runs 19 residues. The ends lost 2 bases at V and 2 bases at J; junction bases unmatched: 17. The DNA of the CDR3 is TGTGCCAGCAGTTACCACCTGACAGGGTTTAGTAGGGGCAACACTGAAGCTTTCTTT. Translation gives CASSYHLTGFSRGNTEAFF.

CDR3 protein: CASSYHTRTNTGELFF. As DNA, the CDR3 is TGCGCCAGCAGCTATCATACACGGACGAACACCGGGGAGCTGTTTTTT. This chain joins TRBV4-1 and TRBJ2-2; D gene unclear. The CDR3 consists of 16 residues. The V end lost 5 bases, the J end lost 0 bases, and 13 bases lay between the germline ends. Germline CDR1 is MGHRA and CDR2 is YSYEKL.

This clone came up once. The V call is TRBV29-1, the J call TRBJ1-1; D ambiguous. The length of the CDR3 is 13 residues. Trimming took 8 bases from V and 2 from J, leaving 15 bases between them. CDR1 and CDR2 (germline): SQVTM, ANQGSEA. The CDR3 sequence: CSYSGVENTEAFF. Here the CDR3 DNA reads TGCAGCTACTCTGGGGTGGAAAACACTGAAGCTTTCTTT.

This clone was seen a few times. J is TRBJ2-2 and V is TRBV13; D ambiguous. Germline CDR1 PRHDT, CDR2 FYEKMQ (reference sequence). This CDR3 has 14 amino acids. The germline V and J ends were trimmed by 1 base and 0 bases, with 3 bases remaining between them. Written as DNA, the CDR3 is TGTGCCAGCAGCTTAGCTGCGAACACCGGGGAGCTGTTTTTT. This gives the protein CASSLAANTGELFF.

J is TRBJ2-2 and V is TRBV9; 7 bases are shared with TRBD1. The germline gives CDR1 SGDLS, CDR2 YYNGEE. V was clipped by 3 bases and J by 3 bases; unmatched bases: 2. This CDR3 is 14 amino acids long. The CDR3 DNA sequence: TGTGCCAGCAGCGAGCAGGGGGACACCGGGGAGCTGTTTTTT. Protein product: CASSEQGDTGELFF.

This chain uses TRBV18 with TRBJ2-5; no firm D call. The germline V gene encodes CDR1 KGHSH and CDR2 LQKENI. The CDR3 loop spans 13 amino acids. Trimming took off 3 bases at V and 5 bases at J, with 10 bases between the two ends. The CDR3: CASSPRVEETQYF. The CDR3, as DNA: TGTGCCAGCTCACCCCGTGTGGAGGAGACCCAGTACTTC.

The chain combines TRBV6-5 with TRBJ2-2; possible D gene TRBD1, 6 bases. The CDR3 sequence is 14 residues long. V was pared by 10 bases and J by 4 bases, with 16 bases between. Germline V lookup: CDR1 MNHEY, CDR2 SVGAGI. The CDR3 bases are TGTGCCACCCGGACAGCTTCTGGCACCGGGGAGCTGTTTTTT. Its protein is CATRTASGTGELFF.

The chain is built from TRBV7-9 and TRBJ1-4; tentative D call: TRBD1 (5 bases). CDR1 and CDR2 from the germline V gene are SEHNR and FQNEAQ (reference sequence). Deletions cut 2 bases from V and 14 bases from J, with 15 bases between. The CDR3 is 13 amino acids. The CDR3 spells CASSLNGGQRLFF. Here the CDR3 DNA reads TGTGCCAGCAGCTTAAACGGGGGTCAAAGGCTGTTTTTT.

CDR3 sequence: CASSQGGTSGRAVETQYF. The CDR3 nucleotides read TGTGCCAGCTCCCAGGGGGGGACTAGCGGGAGGGCCGTAGAGACCCAGTACTTC. The rearrangement uses TRBV27 and TRBJ2-5, with TRBD2 matching 16 bases. Germline CDR1 reads MNHEY; CDR2 reads SMNVEV (reference sequence). V was pared by 8 bases and J by 4 bases, with 13 bases of the junction left unmatched. CDR3 length equals 18 residues.

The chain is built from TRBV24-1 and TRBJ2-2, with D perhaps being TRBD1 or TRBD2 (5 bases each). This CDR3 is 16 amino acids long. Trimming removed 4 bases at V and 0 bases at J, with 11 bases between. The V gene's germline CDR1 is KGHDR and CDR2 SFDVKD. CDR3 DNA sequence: TGTGCCACCAGTGACCCCGGGACGGCGAACACCGGGGAGCTGTTTTTT. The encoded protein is CATSDPGTANTGELFF.

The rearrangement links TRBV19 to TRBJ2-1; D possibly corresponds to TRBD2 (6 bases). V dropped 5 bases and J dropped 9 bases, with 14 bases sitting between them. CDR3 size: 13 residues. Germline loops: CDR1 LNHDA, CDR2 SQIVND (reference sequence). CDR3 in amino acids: CASSVGGRGEQFF. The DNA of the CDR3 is TGTGCCAGTAGTGTGGGGGGAAGGGGTGAGCAGTTCTTC.

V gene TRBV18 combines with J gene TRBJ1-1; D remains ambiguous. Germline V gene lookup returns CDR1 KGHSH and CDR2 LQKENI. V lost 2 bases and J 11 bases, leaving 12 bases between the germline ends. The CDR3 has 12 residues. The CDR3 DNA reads TGTGCCAGCTCACCAGGGGAAGTTTGGGCTTTCTTT. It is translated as CASSPGEVWAFF.

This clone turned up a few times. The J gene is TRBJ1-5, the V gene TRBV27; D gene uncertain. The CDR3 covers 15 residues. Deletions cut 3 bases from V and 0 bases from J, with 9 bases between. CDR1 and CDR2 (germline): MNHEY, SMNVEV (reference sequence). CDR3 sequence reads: CASSFLVDSNQPQHF. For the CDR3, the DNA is TGTGCCAGCAGTTTCCTAGTCGATAGCAATCAGCCCCAGCATTTT.